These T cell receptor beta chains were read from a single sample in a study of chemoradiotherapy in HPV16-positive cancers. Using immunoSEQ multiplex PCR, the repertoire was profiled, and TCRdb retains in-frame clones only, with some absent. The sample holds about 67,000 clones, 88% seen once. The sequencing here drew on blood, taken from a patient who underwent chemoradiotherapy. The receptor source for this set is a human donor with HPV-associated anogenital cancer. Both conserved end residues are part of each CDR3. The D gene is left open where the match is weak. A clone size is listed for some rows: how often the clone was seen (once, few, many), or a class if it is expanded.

DNA: TGTGCCAGCAGCCACGGGGGTATTATGAACACTGAAGCTTTCTTT; CDR3: CASSHGGIMNTEAFF; J: TRBJ1-1; D: .; size: .; V: TRBV14
DNA: TGTGCCAGCAGCCACACAGATACGCAGTATTTT; CDR3: CASSHTDTQYF; J: TRBJ2-3; D: .; size: .; V: TRBV7-6
DNA: TGCGCCAGCAGCTCAGGGTCCACTGGGGCCAACGTCCTGACTTTC; CDR3: CASSSGSTGANVLTF; J: TRBJ2-6; D: .; size: .; V: TRBV5-1
DNA: TGTGCCAGCAGCCCCCGGGAGACCATATACCAAGAGACCCAGTACTTC; CDR3: CASSPRETIYQETQYF; J: TRBJ2-5; D: .; size: .; V: TRBV7-2
DNA: TGTGCCTGGTCGAAAGGGACAGCTAGTATGAACACTGAAGCTTTCTTT; CDR3: CAWSKGTASMNTEAFF; J: TRBJ1-1; D: TRBD1; size: .; V: TRBV30
DNA: TGTGCCAGCAGCTTAGGCTTTGGCTTCATGAACACTGAAGCTTTCTTT; CDR3: CASSLGFGFMNTEAFF; J: TRBJ1-1; D: .; size: .; V: TRBV7-6
DNA: TGCGCCAGCAGCATCCGGAGCGGCTCTGGAAACACCATATATTTT; CDR3: CASSIRSGSGNTIYF; J: TRBJ1-3; D: .; size: once; V: TRBV5-1
DNA: TGTGCCAGCAGTGCTTTGGTTAGCACAGATACGCAGTATTTT; CDR3: CASSALVSTDTQYF; J: TRBJ2-3; D: .; size: .; V: TRBV2
DNA: TGTGCCAGCAGTTTAGTTCGGGGGAACGAGCAGTACTTC; CDR3: CASSLVRGNEQYF; J: TRBJ2-7; D: .; size: .; V: TRBV2
DNA: TGTGCCAGCAGCTCAGGACAGGGTTTCTCTGGGGCCAACGTCCTGACTTTC; CDR3: CASSSGQGFSGANVLTF; J: TRBJ2-6; D: TRBD1; size: .; V: TRBV2
DNA: TGTGCCAGCAGTGCAGCTCGTACCCCATACAATGAGCAGTTCTTC; CDR3: CASSAARTPYNEQFF; J: TRBJ2-1; D: .; size: .; V: TRBV6-1
DNA: TGTGCCAGCAGTTTATTAATCGGAAACCTTAACTATGGCTACACCTTC; CDR3: CASSLLIGNLNYGYTF; J: TRBJ1-2; D: .; size: .; V: TRBV27
DNA: TGTGCCAGCAGTGAATATTTTAGGGACAGCTCCTACAATGAGCAGTTCTTC; CDR3: CASSEYFRDSSYNEQFF; J: TRBJ2-1; D: TRBD1; size: .; V: TRBV25-1
DNA: TGTGCCAGCAGTTTCTCAGGGTCCCGACAGGGCAGAGGCTACACCTTC; CDR3: CASSFSGSRQGRGYTF; J: TRBJ1-2; D: TRBD1; size: .; V: TRBV28
DNA: TGTGCCAGCAGCTTATCTGGACAGGGCGGCAATCAGCCCCAGCATTTT; CDR3: CASSLSGQGGNQPQHF; J: TRBJ1-5; D: TRBD1; size: .; V: TRBV7-8
DNA: TGCGCCAGCAGTGAGGGACAGGGGGTTTCCTACGAGCAGTACTTC; CDR3: CASSEGQGVSYEQYF; J: TRBJ2-7; D: TRBD1; size: .; V: TRBV10-1
DNA: TGTGCCAGCAGTATCAGGGGAGCGTTTTACAATGAGCAGTTCTTC; CDR3: CASSIRGAFYNEQFF; J: TRBJ2-1; D: .; size: .; V: TRBV27
DNA: TGTGCCAGCATCAAAAGTCCTACGGAGGGGACCTACGAGCAGTACTTC; CDR3: CASIKSPTEGTYEQYF; J: TRBJ2-7; D: .; size: .; V: TRBV5-4
DNA: TGTGCCAGCAGTAGTACCGGGACAGGGACATACGAGCAGTACTTC; CDR3: CASSSTGTGTYEQYF; J: TRBJ2-7; D: TRBD1; size: .; V: TRBV6-6
DNA: TGTGCCAGCAGTTTGAAGGGGGGGTATGGCTACACCTTC; CDR3: CASSLKGGYGYTF; J: TRBJ1-2; D: .; size: once; V: TRBV28
DNA: TGTGCCAGCAGCTTGCAGGGCGAAGAGACCCAGTACTTC; CDR3: CASSLQGEETQYF; J: TRBJ2-5; D: .; size: .; V: TRBV7-9
DNA: TGCAGCGGACATTCCTCTGGAAACACCATATATTTT; CDR3: CSGHSSGNTIYF; J: TRBJ1-3; D: .; size: .; V: TRBV29-1
DNA: TGTGCCAGCAGCTACGGGGACCCCTACGAGCAGTACTTC; CDR3: CASSYGDPYEQYF; J: TRBJ2-7; D: .; size: .; V: TRBV11-3
DNA: TGTGCCAGCAGCCAAGAAGGCCAGACCATAACTTCCTACGAGCAGTACTTC; CDR3: CASSQEGQTITSYEQYF; J: TRBJ2-7; D: .; size: .; V: TRBV14
DNA: TGCAGCGTCCTCGGTGGGGACGTCGCCTACGAGCAGTACTTC; CDR3: CSVLGGDVAYEQYF; J: TRBJ2-7; D: .; size: .; V: TRBV29-1
DNA: TGTGCCAGCAGCTTAGCTGAGGGACAGGGACCCTTCGACGAGCAGTACTTC; CDR3: CASSLAEGQGPFDEQYF; J: TRBJ2-7; D: TRBD1; size: few; V: TRBV7-9
DNA: TGTGCCACCCAGGGACAGGGTGTCACAGATACGCAGTATTTT; CDR3: CATQGQGVTDTQYF; J: TRBJ2-3; D: TRBD1; size: .; V: TRBV6-1
DNA: TGTGCCAGCAGCTTAGGGACAGGGTCCAACGTCCTGACTTTC; CDR3: CASSLGTGSNVLTF; J: TRBJ2-6; D: TRBD1; size: .; V: TRBV7-3
DNA: TGCGCCAGCAGCTACTCCCAGTCGGGAAACGAGCAGTACTTC; CDR3: CASSYSQSGNEQYF; J: TRBJ2-7; D: .; size: once; V: TRBV5-1
DNA: TGTGCCAGCAGTTACGGAAGCGGAAGCACAGATACGCAGTATTTT; CDR3: CASSYGSGSTDTQYF; J: TRBJ2-3; D: .; size: few; V: TRBV6-5
DNA: TGTGCCAGCAGCTTGGCTGAATTGTCTGGGGCCAACGTCCTGACTTTC; CDR3: CASSLAELSGANVLTF; J: TRBJ2-6; D: .; size: .; V: TRBV13
DNA: TGTGCCAGCAGCTCAGTAGGTTTTTCACCCCTCCACTTT; CDR3: CASSSVGFSPLHF; J: TRBJ1-6; D: .; size: .; V: TRBV7-6
DNA: TGTGCCAGCTCAGGGCGGGAGGTCTCCTACAATGAGCAGTTCTTC; CDR3: CASSGREVSYNEQFF; J: TRBJ2-1; D: TRBD2; size: .; V: TRBV19
DNA: TGTGCCAGCAGCGGAGGGACAAGGGGTTCCTACGAGCAGTACTTC; CDR3: CASSGGTRGSYEQYF; J: TRBJ2-7; D: .; size: .; V: TRBV7-2
DNA: TGTGCCAGCAGCCCCGGACTTAACACCGGGGAGCTGTTTTTT; CDR3: CASSPGLNTGELFF; J: TRBJ2-2; D: .; size: .; V: TRBV6-5
DNA: TGCAGCGGCGGGATGACTAGCGGGAGTCCCCAGAGCTCCTACAATGAGCAGTTCTTC; CDR3: CSGGMTSGSPQSSYNEQFF; J: TRBJ2-1; D: TRBD2; size: .; V: TRBV29-1
DNA: TGTGCCAGTAGTATTGTCGCGTATAGCAATCAGCCCCAGCATTTT; CDR3: CASSIVAYSNQPQHF; J: TRBJ1-5; D: .; size: .; V: TRBV19
DNA: TGTGCCAGCTCACTCCAGGGGGCAGATACGCAGTATTTT; CDR3: CASSLQGADTQYF; J: TRBJ2-3; D: TRBD1; size: .; V: TRBV18
DNA: TGTGCCAGCAGCTTAGCCGGCCGGCAGAACACTGAAGCTTTCTTT; CDR3: CASSLAGRQNTEAFF; J: TRBJ1-1; D: .; size: .; V: TRBV11-2
DNA: TGTGCCACCAGCAGAGCCGCAGGGGCGAACACCGGGGAGCTGTTTTTT; CDR3: CATSRAAGANTGELFF; J: TRBJ2-2; D: .; size: few; V: TRBV15
DNA: TGTGCCAGCGCGACCGGGACAGGGGTCAACACAGATACGCAGTATTTT; CDR3: CASATGTGVNTDTQYF; J: TRBJ2-3; D: TRBD1; size: .; V: TRBV27
DNA: TGTGCCAGCAGCGTAAATCAGGACAGGGAGTACACCGGGGAGCTGTTTTTT; CDR3: CASSVNQDREYTGELFF; J: TRBJ2-2; D: TRBD1; size: .; V: TRBV9
DNA: TGTGCCATCGAGGACAGGGCCAGTCAGCGCTCTGGAAACACCATATATTTT; CDR3: CAIEDRASQRSGNTIYF; J: TRBJ1-3; D: TRBD1; size: .; V: TRBV10-3
DNA: TGTGCCAGCCAATCCAATCGCAATCAGCCCCAGCATTTT; CDR3: CASQSNRNQPQHF; J: TRBJ1-5; D: .; size: .; V: TRBV2
DNA: TGTGCCACCCCCGGGGCGTTCTCTGGGGCTAACGTCCTGACTTTC; CDR3: CATPGAFSGANVLTF; J: TRBJ2-6; D: .; size: .; V: TRBV7-9
DNA: TGTGCCAGCTCACCCGACAACTATGGCTACACCTTC; CDR3: CASSPDNYGYTF; J: TRBJ1-2; D: .; size: .; V: TRBV18
DNA: TGCAGCGTTGTGGAGGGGAACACTGAAGCTTTCTTT; CDR3: CSVVEGNTEAFF; J: TRBJ1-1; D: .; size: once; V: TRBV29-1
DNA: TGTGCCAGCAGTAAACCGGGCCGGGGAGAAGCTTTCTTT; CDR3: CASSKPGRGEAFF; J: TRBJ1-1; D: .; size: .; V: TRBV11-3
DNA: TGTGCCATCGTTAGGTTGGGATACGAATGGAACACTGAAGCTTTCTTT; CDR3: CAIVRLGYEWNTEAFF; J: TRBJ1-1; D: .; size: .; V: TRBV28
DNA: TGTGCCAGCTCACCCATGGACAGAGGAACGGCCACCAATGAAAAACTGTTTTTT; CDR3: CASSPMDRGTATNEKLFF; J: TRBJ1-4; D: .; size: .; V: TRBV18
DNA: TGTGCCAGCAGCTTGGTAGGGGCGCTTGGGGACATTCAGTACTTC; CDR3: CASSLVGALGDIQYF; J: TRBJ2-4; D: .; size: few; V: TRBV5-8